This passage covers 3 T cell receptor beta chains from one sample sequenced in a study of CD8 T cells in Susac syndrome. Random hexamers were used to reverse transcribe an amount of about 0.5 to 1 ug RNA. Using its own MiXCR run on the immunoSEQ multiplex PCR reads, TCRdb lists one record per CDR3 protein. The sample gives some 220,000 distinct CDR3 sequences, 95% of which show up once; 0.08% to 0.095% is in the top ten. Sequenced input: CD4+ T cells from PBMCs. The receptor set was obtained from a human donor with multiple sclerosis.

This rearrangement joins TRBV19 to TRBJ2-5; 8 bases agree with TRBD1. There are 16 residues in the CDR3. Unmatched junction bases numbered 11, after V lost 0 bases and J lost 8 bases. Germline V CDR1 and CDR2: LNHDA, SQIVND (reference sequence). The CDR3 sequence is CASSIEGTGQVTTQYF. The CDR3, as DNA: TGTGCCAGTAGTATAGAAGGCACGGGACAGGTGACTACCCAGTACTTC.

This rearrangement joins TRBV20-1 to TRBJ2-1; D is perhaps TRBD1 or TRBD2 (6 bases each). The CDR3 is 14 amino acids. Trimming cost V 8 bases and J 8 bases, with 22 bases left between them. In germline, CDR1 is DFQATT, CDR2 SNEGSKA (reference sequence). The CDR3 DNA sequence: TGCAGTCCCCGGACGAGGGGGAGGATGGATGAGCAGTTCTTC. Residues: CSPRTRGRMDEQFF.

The chain uses TRBV11-1 and TRBJ1-1, with D maybe TRBD1 (5 bases). The germline gives CDR1 SGHAT, CDR2 FQDESV (reference sequence). The CDR3 loop spans 15 amino acids. Trimming shortened V by 5 bases and J by 1 base, and 14 bases separated the two germline ends. CDR3 DNA: TGTGCCAGCAGCCTCACAGAGGGGAGGAACACTGAAGCTTTCTTT. This codes for CASSLTEGRNTEAFF.